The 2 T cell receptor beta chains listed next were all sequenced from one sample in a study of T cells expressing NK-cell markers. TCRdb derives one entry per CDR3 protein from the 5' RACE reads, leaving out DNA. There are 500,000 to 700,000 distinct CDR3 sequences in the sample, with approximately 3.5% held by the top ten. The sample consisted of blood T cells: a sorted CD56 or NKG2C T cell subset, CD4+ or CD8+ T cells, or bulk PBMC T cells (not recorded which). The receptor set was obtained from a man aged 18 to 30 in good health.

This chain's CDR3 is CSVVGLTGGTEAFF. The rearrangement links TRBV29-1 to TRBJ1-1; the TCRdb D gene call, TRBD1, has no DNA to confirm it. Germline assignment: CDR1 SQVTM and CDR2 ANQGSEA. CDR3 length equals 14 residues.

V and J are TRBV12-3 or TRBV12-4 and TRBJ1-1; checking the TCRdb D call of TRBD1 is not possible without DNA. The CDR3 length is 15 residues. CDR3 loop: CASSLAAVGGTEAFF.